The present T cell receptor beta chain was sequenced within a study of blood T cell repertoires in COVID-19 (dated by TCRdb to about 2020). Concerning the study at large: Samples from collaborators originated in the United States, Italy and Spain and spanned both the acute and convalescent phases of COVID-19. The material from the prospective study consisted of cDNA or gDNA derived from T cells, B-cell-depleted T cells, or PBMCs. Deeply sampled blood TCRbeta repertoires from subjects exposed to, actively infected with, or recovered from COVID-19 were included in the dataset. A freely available public database, intended as a resource for researchers studying the immune response to SARS-CoV-2, is where the repertoires were released. Samples came from the ongoing ImmuneRACE study (first 160 participants) plus 1,254 subjects from 6 global collaborators. A de-identified subject ID, COVID-19 status, age in years and sex were almost always included in the sample metadata. HLA class I and class II types, where available, came from metadata supplied by the sample provider rather than from assay-based typing. The investigation overall reported the following: The amount of clinical and demographic metadata varied by source and participant and was provided uncurated.

CDR1 and CDR2 are drawn from the germline V gene (reference sequence): LNHDA, SQIVND. V is reduced by 6 bases and J by 11 bases, leaving a spacing of 13 bases between them. The CDR3 covers 11 residues, taking in both the cysteine and the phenylalanine. Only the CDR3 region is kept as DNA, spanning 33 bases read in frame from base 1. In this sample, this clone turned up a few times. Its antigen has not been determined. No clone much larger than this one lies a single base away; base qualities are absent. One collaborating source in Seattle enrolled patients during active infection and followed them longitudinally through the course of disease. Collaborating institutions collected whole blood in K2EDTA tubes following their own protocols. For TCRbeta analysis, collaborators shipped samples in one of three forms: frozen whole blood, isolated PBMCs, or DNA extracted from either of those sample types. TCRbeta CDR3 regions were amplified from genomic DNA using the immunoSEQ Assay, a bias-controlled multiplex PCR. The authors' pipeline ran thus. Nucleated cell counts per sample were estimated from amplification of reference gene primers within the assay. To quantify the absolute abundance of each unique TCRbeta CDR3 rearrangement, sequence reads were collapsed and filtered. For each sample, productive Simpson clonality was calculated as the square root of Simpson's diversity index across productive rearrangements. TCRdb provides this immuneACCESS table in a form limited to in-frame rearrangements. Some clones are lacking; in checked studies, under half of them reflect an unresolved V gene, and why the rest are absent is not known. V and J calls and clone size are copied from that table; D and trimming were computed from the DNA. The sample yields approximately 240,000 clones; approximately 83% were counted once. 1.3% of the sample is held by the ten biggest clonotypes.

The sequence was obtained from a young woman with COVID-19, enrolled during active disease. The sequence links TRBV19 to TRBJ1-1; no D gene call is confident. The sample consisted of peripheral blood. CDR3 region: CASRSGDQAFF. The DNA sequence reads TGTGCCAGTAGAAGCGGGGATCAGGCTTTCTTT.